What follows describes a single TCR beta chain. The sample originates from a study of blood T cell repertoires in COVID-19. Study at large: Sources were T cells, B-cell-depleted T cells, or PBMCs; the material itself was cDNA or gDNA.

Some clones are missing from TCRdb's copy, which holds only in-frame ones; the method was immunoSEQ multiplex PCR. The sample has a few hundred thousand clones, 85% to 90% seen once; the top ten hold about 4.1%. Germline V gene lookup returns CDR1 SGHDT and CDR2 YYEEEE. Unmatched junction bases numbered 10, after V lost 1 base and J lost 5 bases. This CDR3 region has 17 residues. This receptor was taken from a man aged 50 or older with acute or convalescent COVID-19. V is TRBV5-6 and J is TRBJ2-3; 10 bases are a match to TRBD2. The sample comprised peripheral blood. CDR3 in amino acids: CASSLPLAGVLLDTQYF. In DNA form, the CDR3 reads TGTGCCAGCAGCTTGCCGCTAGCGGGGGTTCTCTTAGATACGCAGTATTTT.